This paragraph covers one T cell receptor (beta chain) sequence. The CDR3 runs to 12 residues. Germline V gives CDR1 SQVTM, CDR2 ANQGSEA. With V trimmed by 7 bases and J by 7 bases, 7 bases remained unmatched. The data originate from a study of fetal regulatory T cell absence and autoimmunity. Method: immunoSEQ multiplex PCR; TCRdb's copy keeps in-frame clones and lacks some. In the table there are around 100,000 clones, about three quarters of which are singletons. This sequence joins TRBV29-1 and TRBJ1-2; 9 bases fit TRBD1. Sample: pancreas tissue. The source is a male donor with IPEX syndrome. The CDR3 here is CSGDRGDGGYTF. The CDR3 DNA is TGCAGCGGAGACAGGGGGGACGGTGGCTACACCTTC.